This TCR beta chain was sequenced for a study of T cell changes during pregnancy in multiple sclerosis. TCRdb's table, derived via immunoSEQ multiplex PCR, lists solely in-frame clones and lacks some. Here the sample spans roughly 90,000 clones, around 93% being singletons. The germline V and J ends were trimmed by 0 bases and 9 bases, with 18 bases remaining between them. The CDR3 is made up of 16 amino acids. In germline, CDR1 is LGHNT, CDR2 FRNRAP. Sequenced here: peripheral blood, sampled before pregnancy. The sequence derives from a female donor with multiple sclerosis, enrolled in a pregnancy study. This rearrangement joins TRBV12-5 to TRBJ1-5, with D perhaps TRBD1 (6 bases). The CDR3 DNA reads TGTGCTAGTGGTTTGGTAGGGGGGGCGGTGGCTGGGCCCCAGCATTTT. Translation: CASGLVGGAVAGPQHF.